The present T cell receptor beta chain was sequenced within a study of cytomegalovirus exposure and HLA in healthy donors. This clone was found a few times. The PCR ran on 60 Vbeta and 13 Jbeta primers. TCRdb's copy holds only in-frame clones and misses some; the assay was immunoSEQ multiplex PCR. The sample lists about 64,000 clones, about 85% seen once, with around 11% in the top ten. CDR1 and CDR2 from the germline V gene are MNHNS and SASEGT. Trimming took off 4 bases at V and 0 bases at J, with 13 bases between the two ends. CDR3 length equals 16 residues. This chain connects TRBV6-1 to TRBJ1-5; D uncertain. The receptor comes from a female donor in good health and CMV-seronegative. Sequencing used PBMCs. The CDR3 loop is CASSAPGGYSNQPQHF. In DNA, the CDR3 is TGTGCCAGCAGTGCCCCGGGAGGATATAGCAATCAGCCCCAGCATTTT.